The 18 T cell receptor beta chains presented below share a single source sample, sequenced in a study of T-cell reconstitution after alpha-beta-depleted transplantation in children. The TCRbeta library incorporated unique molecular identifiers. TCRdb re-derived calls from the PCR reads in MiXCR, one entry per CDR3 protein. The repertoire has more than 150,000 distinct CDR3 sequences, approximately 15% of them found once; the top ten carry approximately 13%. Sequenced here: PBMCs from the stem cell graft donor, sampled from the stem cell graft. These receptors came from a human donor who donated a stem cell graft to a child with acute lymphoblastic leukemia.

This clonotype occurred many times. The rearrangement uses TRBV27 and TRBJ2-2, with a possible D match to TRBD1 (5 bases). V lost 5 bases and J lost 7, with 11 bases in between. Germline V gene lookup returns CDR1 MNHEY and CDR2 SMNVEV (reference sequence). The CDR3 totals 13 residues. The CDR3, as DNA: TGTGCCAGCAGTGTACAGGCTGTCGGGGAGCTGTTTTTT. It encodes CASSVQAVGELFF.

In its sample, this clonotype was seen many times. CDR3 amino acids: CRARDGNTEAFF. The CDR3, as DNA: TGCAGGGCGAGAGACGGAAACACTGAAGCTTTCTTT. The chain recombines TRBV20-1 with TRBJ1-1; D uncertain. Germline CDR1 is DFQATT and CDR2 is SNEGSKA (reference sequence). CDR3 length: 12 amino acids.

This clonotype was observed many times. The chain carries TRBV5-1 and TRBJ2-1, with 10 bases aligning to TRBD2. The CDR3 has 15 residues. Unmatched junction bases numbered 9, after V lost 6 bases and J lost 6 bases. From germline, CDR1 is SGHRS and CDR2 YFSETQ. In DNA form, the CDR3 reads TGCGCCAGCAAAGAACTAGCGGGAAGGTCCAATGAGCAGTTCTTC. Translating gives CASKELAGRSNEQFF.

This clonotype has a count of ten or more. The chain has TRBV7-9 and TRBJ1-1, with TRBD1 as a possible D gene (5 bases). Germline V gene data show CDR1 as SEHNR and CDR2 as FQNEAQ (reference sequence). The CDR3 runs 15 residues. Trimming removed 3 bases at V and 5 bases at J, with 16 bases between. The CDR3 DNA sequence: TGTGCCAGCAGCTTCCGTGACGGGGGAAGGACTGAAGCTTTCTTT. Its protein product is CASSFRDGGRTEAFF.

About this clonotype: A clone one base away is much larger, so this may be a read error. This sequence joins TRBV7-2 and TRBJ1-5; D is possibly TRBD1 (5 bases). This CDR3 comprises 15 residues. CDR1 is SGHTA, CDR2 FQGNSA, per germline. CDR3 nucleotide sequence: TGTGCCAGCAGCCCTCAATGGGGGGGGGATCAGCCCCATCATTTT. Its translation is CASSPQWGGDQPHHF.

This clonotype was seen repeatedly, ten times or more. The chain carries TRBV5-1 and TRBJ1-3; 12 nucleotides match TRBD1. The J segment lost 2 bases and the V segment lost 5 bases, leaving 8 bases of the junction unmatched. CDR1 is SGHRS and CDR2 is YFSETQ in the germline V gene. The CDR3 is 17 amino acids. CDR3 in amino acids: CASREGTGGFPGNTIYF. CDR3 sequence (DNA): TGCGCCAGCAGGGAAGGGACAGGGGGCTTCCCTGGAAACACCATATATTTT.

This clonotype was counted a few times. V usage is TRBV19 and J usage is TRBJ1-2, with a possible D match to TRBD1 (5 bases). From germline, CDR1 is LNHDA and CDR2 SQIVND (reference sequence). The V gene lost 3 bases and the J gene lost 6 bases, with 17 bases spanning the gap. The CDR3 length is 15 residues. The CDR3 sequence is CASSIGTILRDGYTF. DNA of the CDR3: TGTGCCAGTAGTATCGGGACCATCCTGAGAGATGGCTACACCTTC.

On this clonotype itself: A read error may account for a junction end that differs from germline. V is TRBV25-1 and J is TRBJ2-1; 8 bases line up with TRBD1. CDR3 length equals 18 residues. Germline loops: CDR1 MGHDK, CDR2 SYGVNS. The CDR3 loop is CASSESGRGRSKSYNEQF. The DNA for the CDR3 is TGTGCCAGCAGTGAGTCGGGCAGGGGGCGGTCAAAGTCCTACAATGAGCAGTTC. The full variable domain, rest sourced from reference TRBV25-1 and TRBJ2-1, is EADIYQTPRYLVIGTGKKITLECSQTMGHDKMYWYQQDPGMELHLIHYSYGVNSTEKGDLSSESTVSRIRTEHFPLTLESARPSHTSQYLCASSESGRGRSKSYNEQFGPGTRLTVL.

This clonotype was counted between two and nine times. V is TRBV6-1 and J is TRBJ2-5, with 8 positions matching TRBD2. Losses at the gene ends were 8 bases for V and 5 bases for J; bases not matched to a gene: 16. The CDR3 sequence is 16 residues long. Germline CDR1 MNHNS, CDR2 SASEGT. The CDR3 reads CASGPHMAGGGETQYF. CDR3 bases: TGTGCCAGCGGTCCCCATATGGCGGGGGGAGGGGAGACCCAGTACTTC.

This clonotype was recorded many times. The V and J genes are TRBV20-1 and TRBJ2-7, with 8 positions matching TRBD2. This CDR3 is 15 amino acids long. With V trimmed by 6 bases and J by 0 bases, 10 bases remained unmatched. Germline CDR1 is DFQATT and CDR2 is SNEGSKA (reference sequence). DNA of the CDR3: TGCAGTGCCACCCGAGGAGCGGGAGTCTCCTACGAGCAGTACTTC. Translation: CSATRGAGVSYEQYF.

For this clonotype: At one boundary the junction diverges from the germline segment, which might be a read error. The DNA for the CDR3 is TGTGCCGGCAGCATACTAGTGCCTCGCTCAAATGAGCAGTTCTTC. It is translated as CAGSILVPRSNEQFF. The chain couples TRBV7-8 to TRBJ2-1; D is perhaps TRBD2 (5 bases). Germline V gene sequence: CDR1 SGHVS, CDR2 FQNEAQ. This CDR3 region has 15 residues.

This clonotype was recorded at least ten times. The J gene is TRBJ2-2, the V gene TRBV6-5, with TRBD2 identical over 8 bases. The CDR3 covers 17 residues. Germline V gives CDR1 MNHEY, CDR2 SVGAGI. Germline trimming cut 0 bases from V and 3 bases from J; bases unmatched to any gene: 6. DNA for the CDR3: TGTGCCAGCAGTTACTCAACGGCGGGAGGCTACACCGGGGAGCTGTTTTTT. This translates into CASSYSTAGGYTGELFF.

At least ten counts were recorded for this clonotype. V and J are TRBV10-3 and TRBJ2-7; D is undetermined. V gave up 0 bases and J gave up 4 bases, with 16 bases separating them. The CDR3 runs to 16 residues. Germline V CDR1 and CDR2: ENHRY, SYGVKD. This CDR3 is CAISESPEHKSYEQYF. The CDR3 nucleotides read TGTGCCATCAGTGAGTCGCCGGAGCACAAGTCTTACGAGCAGTACTTC.

This clonotype was seen repeatedly, ten times or more. The chain has TRBV20-1 and TRBJ1-5; the D is unclear. Trimming left V 0 bases short and J 1 base short, with 13 bases between. Germline-derived CDR1 and CDR2 are DFQATT and SNEGSKA (reference sequence). This CDR3 has 16 amino acids. The CDR3 loop is CSARDILKRSNQPQHF. In DNA, the CDR3 is TGCAGTGCTAGAGACATTCTCAAGCGAAGCAATCAGCCCCAGCATTTT.

This clonotype was seen repeatedly, ten times or more. J is TRBJ2-7 and V is TRBV12-3 or TRBV12-4; maybe TRBD2 (5 bases). This CDR3 has 15 residues. Between the trimmed V and J ends, which lost 7 bases and 2 bases, there was a span of 18 bases. The CDR3 loop reads CASTQTSRAPYEQYF. The CDR3 nucleotides are TGTGCCAGCACACAAACATCGCGGGCCCCCTACGAGCAGTACTTC.

This clonotype was detected a few times. V and J are TRBV6-4 and TRBJ1-5, with 8 bases aligning to TRBD1. J was trimmed by 1 base and V by 7 bases; bases with no gene match: 18. This CDR3 region has 19 residues. Germline assignment: CDR1 MRHNA and CDR2 SNTAGT. This chain's CDR3 is CASKQGQGAAILSNQPQHF. The CDR3 region has the DNA TGTGCCAGCAAGCAGGGTCAGGGGGCGGCTATATTAAGCAATCAGCCCCAGCATTTT.

This clonotype appeared many times. This rearrangement joins TRBV6-6 to TRBJ2-7; D uncertain. The germline gives CDR1 MNHNY, CDR2 SVGAGI (reference sequence). The CDR3 has 11 amino acids. Between the trimmed V and J ends, which lost 7 bases and 2 bases, there was a span of 6 bases. CDR3 sequence: CASTTAYEQYF. As DNA, the CDR3 is TGTGCCAGCACCACAGCCTACGAGCAGTACTTC.

The chain links TRBV20-1 to TRBJ2-7, with D possibly TRBD1 on 6 matching bases. Per germline, CDR1 DFQATT and CDR2 SNEGSKA (reference sequence). This CDR3 spans 13 amino acids. Trimming removed 5 bases at V and 2 bases at J, with 13 bases between. CDR3 nucleotide sequence: TGCAGTGCTCATACTGGGGGCCCCTACGAGCAGTACTTC. Translation: CSAHTGGPYEQYF.